A selection of T cell receptor beta chains follows, all from one sample in a study of T cell changes during pregnancy in multiple sclerosis. The method was immunoSEQ multiplex PCR; TCRdb's version includes in-frame clones alone and lacks a portion of them. The table shows 75,000 to 95,000 clones, with around 93% occurring only once. The material sequenced was peripheral blood, taken in the second trimester of pregnancy. The receptors shown here come from a female donor with multiple sclerosis, enrolled in a pregnancy study. Each CDR3 is given with its conserved first and last residue.

j_call v_call cdr3_aa
TRBJ2-1 TRBV7-9 CASSLFGTGSGNEQFF
TRBJ1-5 TRBV6-1 CASSKQVDGNQPQHF
TRBJ2-1 TRBV7-8 CASSTSRDRYNEQFF
TRBJ1-2 TRBV5-8 CASSSLTGANYGYTF
TRBJ1-1 TRBV10-3 CAISGTSRGDTEAFF
TRBJ2-3 TRBV13 CASSSPGQGAIDTQYF
TRBJ2-5 TRBV5-1 CASSFIAGVQETQYF
TRBJ2-3 TRBV9 CASSGDLVIRTDTQYF
TRBJ2-5 TRBV10-3 CAIATGKETQYF
TRBJ1-2 TRBV7-2 CASSPGGQGRRGYTF
TRBJ1-4 TRBV5-1 CASSATRAPNEKLFF
TRBJ2-2 TRBV7-6 CASSSVEAGELFF
TRBJ1-1 TRBV5-1 CASSLETGTEAFF
TRBJ1-5 TRBV27 CASSLGGSNQPQHF
TRBJ1-3 TRBV29-1 CSVGVEGNTIYF
TRBJ1-1 TRBV9 CASSVQAGMNTEAFF
TRBJ2-5 TRBV5-1 CASSPPDGEETQYF
TRBJ2-3 TRBV5-6 CASSFEQGAPLGVDTQYF
TRBJ1-2 TRBV9 CASSRGGTSYGYTF
TRBJ1-2 TRBV18 CASSQWTGPNYGYTF
TRBJ1-4 TRBV21-1 CARTTRQGGEKLFF
TRBJ2-7 TRBV7-3 CASSPWEGGEQYF
TRBJ2-7 TRBV7-3 CASSSPTGGYEQYF
TRBJ2-7 TRBV5-1 CASSQGTTNYEQYF
TRBJ2-7 TRBV4-1 CASSLVSGSSYEQYF
TRBJ2-1 TRBV5-4 CASSPRDRSSYNEQFF
TRBJ2-7 TRBV5-1 CASSFGGTGGLEQYF
TRBJ2-3 TRBV27 CASSLRGGLHTQYF
TRBJ2-7 TRBV9 CASSPRDSYEQYF
TRBJ1-3 TRBV18 CASSPTDRGNTIYF
TRBJ2-3 TRBV6-6 CASTDREYTDTQYF
TRBJ2-3 TRBV9 CASSDGTHSTDTQYF
TRBJ1-1 TRBV7-6 CASSLAGAGTEAFF
TRBJ1-1 TRBV11-1 CASTLQAGGISTEAFF
TRBJ2-5 TRBV5-1 CASSLQGTHNPQETQYF
TRBJ2-3 TRBV15 CATSRVGGADTQYF
TRBJ1-3 TRBV6-5 CASLDSHSGNTIYF
TRBJ2-3 TRBV6-5 CASSQRGWDTQYF
TRBJ2-6 TRBV2 CASSEFRATGANVLTF
TRBJ2-5 TRBV10-2 CASSESWGRETQYF
TRBJ2-4 TRBV15 CATSRATAAKIQYF
TRBJ2-1 TRBV5-6 CASTGTGGHNEQFF
TRBJ2-1 TRBV14 CASSGGAGGLYEQFF
TRBJ2-1 TRBV5-1 CASSLTSSGGYNEQFF
TRBJ1-2 TRBV9 CASSARDRGGEGYTF
TRBJ1-4 TRBV2 CASRGGQGGNEKLFF
TRBJ2-7 TRBV14 CASSLGTGGYDF
TRBJ2-7 TRBV18 CASSPPGTSGIEQYF
TRBJ2-7 TRBV6-5 CASGLPFYEQYF
TRBJ2-2 TRBV5-1 CASILDRTENTGELFF
TRBJ2-2 TRBV6-5 CASKDSNTGELFF
TRBJ2-3 TRBV9 CASSNRGGPSTDTQYF
TRBJ2-2 TRBV6-1 CASSEVAGGITGELFF
TRBJ1-1 TRBV7-9 CASSLGRTGGSDTEAFF
TRBJ1-1 TRBV5-4 CASRPGTGGSEAFF
TRBJ2-2 TRBV4-2 CASSQEGTSAAGELFF
TRBJ2-1 TRBV15 CATSRVGTPQNEQFF
TRBJ1-1 TRBV13 CASSSRTTNTEAFF
TRBJ2-7 TRBV10-3 CAISAGDRGSEQYF